What follows describes a single T cell receptor beta chain. This sample is drawn from a study of blood T cell repertoires in COVID-19. Study-wide context: There were acute and convalescent COVID-19 samples, and they came from the United States, Italy and Spain.

The CDR3 is 18 residues long. Profiled with immunoSEQ multiplex PCR; TCRdb holds only in-frame clones, not every one. This table holds more than 150,000 clones, about 86% found once. The rearrangement uses TRBV1 and TRBJ2-1; the table's D gene call, TRBD2, was not cross checked with the DNA. TRBV1 is tagged as a pseudogene. This sequence originates from a man younger than 45 with active or convalescent COVID-19. The source material was peripheral blood. The CDR3 DNA reads as TGCACCAGCAGCCAAGGACTAGCGGGTCCCGTGGAGAAAGATGAGCAGTTCTTC. Its translation: CTSSQGLAGPVEKDEQFF.